Each of the 3 T cell receptor beta chains below was sequenced from the same sample in a study of chemoradiotherapy in HPV16-positive cancers. The repertoire was sequenced with immunoSEQ multiplex PCR; TCRdb's copy has only in-frame clones and lacks some. The sample shows 20,000 or so clones, about 86% of them seen only once. The source was blood, collected from a patient who underwent chemoradiotherapy. The receptors shown here come from a human donor with HPV-associated anogenital cancer.

This clone was found once. The chain links TRBV6-1 to TRBJ2-3; D may be TRBD1 (7 bases). Germline loops: CDR1 MNHNS, CDR2 SASEGT. V lost 8 bases to trimming and J lost 2 bases, with 17 bases between them. This CDR3 spans 15 amino acids. CDR3 sequence reads: CASGGGTAYTDTQYF. In DNA form, the CDR3 reads TGTGCCAGCGGTGGAGGGACAGCTTACACAGATACGCAGTATTTT.

This CDR3 is CASSLVRKLTDTQYF. CDR3 bases: TGTGCCAGCAGCTTAGTTAGGAAGCTCACAGATACGCAGTATTTT. The chain is built from TRBV7-2 and TRBJ2-3; no firm D call. Germline CDR1 is SGHTA and CDR2 is FQGNSA. There are 15 residues in the CDR3. Trimming shortened V by 1 base and J by 2 bases, and 10 bases separated the two germline ends.

The table lists this clone with a count of one. The V call is TRBV4-2, the J call TRBJ2-1; TRBD2 might be the D (7 bases). This CDR3 spans 16 amino acids. Germline CDR1 LGHNA, CDR2 YNFKEQ. V lost 2 bases, J lost 0 bases, and 11 bases lay in between. As DNA, the CDR3 is TGTGCCAGCAGCCAACGAAGGGGGGGCTCCTACAATGAGCAGTTCTTC. Encoded protein: CASSQRRGGSYNEQFF.